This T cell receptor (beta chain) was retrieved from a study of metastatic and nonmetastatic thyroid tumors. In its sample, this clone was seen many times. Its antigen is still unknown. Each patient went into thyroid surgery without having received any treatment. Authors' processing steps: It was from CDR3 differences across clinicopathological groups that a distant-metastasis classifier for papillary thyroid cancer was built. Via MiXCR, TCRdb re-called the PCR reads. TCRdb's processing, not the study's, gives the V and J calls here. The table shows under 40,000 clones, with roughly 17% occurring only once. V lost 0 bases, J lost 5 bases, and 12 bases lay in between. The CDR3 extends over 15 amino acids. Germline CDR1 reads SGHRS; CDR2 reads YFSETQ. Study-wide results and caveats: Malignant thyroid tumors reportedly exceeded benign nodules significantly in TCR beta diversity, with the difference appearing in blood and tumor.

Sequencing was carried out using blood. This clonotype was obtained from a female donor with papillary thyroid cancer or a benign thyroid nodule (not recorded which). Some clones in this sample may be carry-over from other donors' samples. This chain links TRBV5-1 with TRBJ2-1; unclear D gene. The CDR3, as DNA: TGCGCCAGCAGCTTGGTACCAGGAAAAAACAATGAGCAGTTCTTC. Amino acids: CASSLVPGKNNEQFF.